Listed below are T cell receptor beta chains from one sample, sequenced in a study of CD8 T cells in ankylosing spondylitis. TCRdb passed the 5' RACE reads through MiXCR, listing each CDR3 protein once. Here the sample spans around 770,000 distinct CDR3 sequences, approximately 12% being singletons. Sequenced: blood, either unsorted or a sorted T cell fraction (not recorded which). These receptors all stem from a male donor with ankylosing spondylitis. Each CDR3 is given with its conserved first and last residue. The order of the fields is clone size, D gene, V gene, J gene, CDR3 DNA, CDR3 protein. The D gene is left open where the match is weak. Some rows have no size entry. The others give once, few or many, or a class for an expanded clone.

abundance: few
d_gene: -
v_gene: TRBV15
j_gene: TRBJ1-1
CDR3nt: TGTGCCACCAGCAGAGTAGCAGAAAACACTGAAGCTTTCTTT
CDR3aa: CATSRVAENTEAFF

abundance: -
d_gene: -
v_gene: TRBV20-1
j_gene: TRBJ2-1
CDR3nt: TGCAGTGCTAGAGGGCCCATTGAGGGGAATGAGCAGTTCTTC
CDR3aa: CSARGPIEGNEQFF

abundance: -
d_gene: TRBD1
v_gene: TRBV6-2/TRBV6-3
j_gene: TRBJ1-2
CDR3nt: TGTGCCAGCAGCCCCTCCGGTTCGGACAGGACATCCTACACCTTC
CDR3aa: CASSPSGSDRTSYTF

abundance: few
d_gene: -
v_gene: TRBV11-1
j_gene: TRBJ2-5
CDR3nt: TGTGCCAGCAGCTTAGAAGTATACAACGGAGGGTCGGGGGAGACCCAGTACTTC
CDR3aa: CASSLEVYNGGSGETQYF

abundance: few
d_gene: -
v_gene: TRBV7-2
j_gene: TRBJ2-3
CDR3nt: TGTGCCAGCAGCTTTGCTGAAACAGATACGCAGTATTTT
CDR3aa: CASSFAETDTQYF

abundance: few
d_gene: -
v_gene: TRBV6-5
j_gene: TRBJ2-5
CDR3nt: TGTGCCAGCAGTAACCCTGGGGAGACCCAGTACTTC
CDR3aa: CASSNPGETQYF

abundance: few
d_gene: -
v_gene: TRBV7-2
j_gene: TRBJ2-7
CDR3nt: TGTGCCAGCAGCTTAGCTTGGTCTGCCTCTCTGGCGCAGTACTTC
CDR3aa: CASSLAWSASLAQYF

abundance: many
d_gene: -
v_gene: TRBV7-6
j_gene: TRBJ2-7
CDR3nt: TGTGCCAGCAGCTTGGACTCGGGACAAACCTACGAGCAGTACTTC
CDR3aa: CASSLDSGQTYEQYF

abundance: -
d_gene: TRBD1
v_gene: TRBV6-1
j_gene: TRBJ1-3
CDR3nt: TGTGCCAGCAAAACAGGGGGCTCTGGAAACACCATATATTTT
CDR3aa: CASKTGGSGNTIYF

abundance: -
d_gene: -
v_gene: TRBV4-3
j_gene: TRBJ1-2
CDR3nt: TGCGCCAGCAGCCAAGATTGGAGGGGCAACTATGGCTACACCTTC
CDR3aa: CASSQDWRGNYGYTF

abundance: -
d_gene: -
v_gene: TRBV6-5
j_gene: TRBJ2-7
CDR3nt: TGTGCCAGCAGTTACGGCCCGGGTCCCTACGAGCAGTACTTC
CDR3aa: CASSYGPGPYEQYF

abundance: many
d_gene: -
v_gene: TRBV15
j_gene: TRBJ1-1
CDR3nt: TGTGCCACCAGCAGAGTTTTTCAGGACAACACTGAAGCTTTCTTT
CDR3aa: CATSRVFQDNTEAFF

abundance: -
d_gene: TRBD1
v_gene: TRBV7-8
j_gene: TRBJ2-7
CDR3nt: TGTGCCAGCAGCCTACGGGACAGGTTAGCCTACGAGCAGTACTTC
CDR3aa: CASSLRDRLAYEQYF

abundance: -
d_gene: -
v_gene: TRBV6-1
j_gene: TRBJ1-4
CDR3nt: TGTGCCAGCGAGGCAGGGACTACACCTTTTGCTCTTGAAAAACTGTTTTTT
CDR3aa: CASEAGTTPFALEKLFF

abundance: many
d_gene: TRBD1
v_gene: TRBV7-2
j_gene: TRBJ2-1
CDR3nt: TGTGCCAGCAGCCTTTGGACAGGGGGCTACAATGAGCAGTTCTTC
CDR3aa: CASSLWTGGYNEQFF

abundance: -
d_gene: TRBD2
v_gene: TRBV6-2/TRBV6-3
j_gene: TRBJ2-1
CDR3nt: TGTGCCAGCACCCTGAGCGGGAAGAATGAGCAGTTCTTC
CDR3aa: CASTLSGKNEQFF

abundance: -
d_gene: -
v_gene: TRBV7-2
j_gene: TRBJ1-5
CDR3nt: TGTGCCAGCAGCTTAGGAAGGGGCCAAGGTAAGCCCCAGCATTTT
CDR3aa: CASSLGRGQGKPQHF

abundance: few
d_gene: TRBD1
v_gene: TRBV5-1
j_gene: TRBJ1-1
CDR3nt: TGCGCCAGCAGCAATAGACAGGGTCACACTGAAGCTTTCTTT
CDR3aa: CASSNRQGHTEAFF

abundance: -
d_gene: -
v_gene: TRBV5-1
j_gene: TRBJ2-7
CDR3nt: TGCGCCAGCAGCTTGGGGACTTCCCGGGCCTACGAGCAGTACTTC
CDR3aa: CASSLGTSRAYEQYF

abundance: few
d_gene: TRBD2
v_gene: TRBV24-1
j_gene: TRBJ2-1
CDR3nt: TGTGCCACCAGTGACCCGGGACTAGCGGGTAACAATGAGCAGTTCTTC
CDR3aa: CATSDPGLAGNNEQFF

abundance: few
d_gene: TRBD2
v_gene: TRBV5-4
j_gene: TRBJ2-4
CDR3nt: TGTGCCAGCAGCATCACTAGCGGAGGCAAAAACATTCAGTACTTC
CDR3aa: CASSITSGGKNIQYF

abundance: -
d_gene: -
v_gene: TRBV20-1
j_gene: TRBJ1-2
CDR3nt: TGCAGTGCTAGTTTGGGCGCGCTGGGGAACTATGGCTACACCTTC
CDR3aa: CSASLGALGNYGYTF

abundance: -
d_gene: -
v_gene: TRBV5-1
j_gene: TRBJ2-3
CDR3nt: TGCGCCAGCAGCTCGGCGAACGGCCGCACAGATACGCAGTATTTT
CDR3aa: CASSSANGRTDTQYF